This T cell receptor beta chain was sequenced for a study of blood T cell repertoires in COVID-19 (TCRdb year 2020). Describing the broader study: The collaborator samples originated in the United States, Italy and Spain and spanned the acute and convalescent phases of COVID-19. Subjects who had been exposed to COVID-19, were actively infected with it, or had recovered from it provided the deeply sampled blood TCRbeta repertoires that made up the dataset. Where available, HLA class I and class II types were taken from metadata supplied by the sample provider and were not determined by assay-based typing. The repertoires were released in a freely available public database meant as a resource for research on the immune response to SARS-CoV-2. Samples came from the ongoing ImmuneRACE study (first 160 participants) plus 1,254 subjects from 6 global collaborators. The sample metadata nearly always contained a de-identified subject ID, COVID-19 status, age in years and sex. The prospective study material was composed of cDNA or gDNA derived from T cells, B-cell-depleted T cells, or PBMCs. Broader findings and caveats from the paper: Clinical and demographic metadata were provided uncurated, with the amount varying by source and participant.

TCRbeta CDR3 regions were amplified from genomic DNA using the immunoSEQ Assay, a bias-controlled multiplex PCR. On the study's bioinformatics: The number of nucleated cells in each sample was estimated from the amplification of reference gene primers within the assay. To quantify the absolute abundance of each unique TCRbeta CDR3 rearrangement, sequence reads were collapsed and filtered. Productive Simpson clonality was computed per sample as the square root of Simpson's diversity index over productive rearrangements. TCRdb retrieved this table from immuneACCESS and kept in-frame rearrangements only. Not all clones are present; in checked studies, unresolved V genes account for under half, and no reason is known for the remainder. The D gene and trimming were derived from the DNA, and the V and J assignments and clone size from that table. For this sample there are 50,000 to 70,000 clones; about nine tenths appear just once. Together, the top ten hold around 9.1% of the sample.

With respect to this clone: No antigen is known for it. No much larger clone is present one base from it, and per-base qualities are unavailable.

CDR1 and CDR2, looked up from the germline V gene, are ENHRY and SYGVKD. V is pruned by 0 bases and J by 10 bases, leaving 5 bases of the junction without a gene match. The CDR3 has 15 amino acids, counting the end cysteine and phenylalanine. Only CDR3 DNA remains: 45 bases, in frame from the first base. The collaborating institutions used their own protocols to collect whole blood in K2EDTA tubes. Collaborator samples were shipped for TCRbeta analysis as frozen whole blood, isolated PBMCs, or DNA extracted from either sample type. The receptor comes from an elderly woman with active COVID-19. The sequence is built from TRBV10-3 and TRBJ1-6, with 8 junctional bases fitting TRBD1. The sequenced material came from peripheral blood. CDR3 reads: CAISESGTGRSPLHF. The sequence in DNA is TGTGCCATCAGTGAGTCTGGGACAGGCCGATCACCCCTCCACTTT.